The sequence of this TCR beta chain was determined in a study of early T cells in non-severe SARS-CoV-2 infection. Study as a whole: Chains stayed unpaired after sequencing of bulk RNA from unsorted whole blood.

MiXCR, run by TCRdb on the 5' RACE reads, gives a single entry per CDR3 protein. The sample holds 62,000 or so distinct CDR3 sequences, approximately 9.2% seen once. This clonotype was seen only a few times. This CDR3 has 15 amino acids. The receptor was derived from an adult who was a healthcare worker with PCR-confirmed SARS-CoV-2 infection or an uninfected control (not recorded which). The sequenced sample was whole blood, obtained at baseline. The rearrangement uses TRBV21-1 and TRBJ2-6; the D call in the table, TRBD2, was not verified against the DNA. TRBV21-1 is a listed pseudogene. The DNA of the CDR3 is TGTGCCAGCAGTGGGCCGAGCTCTGGGGCCAACGTCCTGACTTTC. Protein: CASSGPSSGANVLTF.